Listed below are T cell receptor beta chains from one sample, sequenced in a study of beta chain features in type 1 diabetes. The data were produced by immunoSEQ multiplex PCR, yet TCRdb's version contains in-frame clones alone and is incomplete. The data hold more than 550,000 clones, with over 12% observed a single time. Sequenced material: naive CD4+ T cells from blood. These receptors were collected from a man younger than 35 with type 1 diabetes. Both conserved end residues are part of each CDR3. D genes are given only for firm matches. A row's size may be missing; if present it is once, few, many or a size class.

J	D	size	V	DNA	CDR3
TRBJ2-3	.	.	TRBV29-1	TGCAGCGTTGTTGGGGGGAGCACAGATACGCAGTATTTT	CSVVGGSTDTQYF
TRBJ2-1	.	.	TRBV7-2	TGTGCCAGCAGCTTAGCGGCAGGTCCTCCCAATGAGCAGTTCTTC	CASSLAAGPPNEQFF
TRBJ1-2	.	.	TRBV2	TGTGCCAGCAGGACCGCCTTCGGGGTGGGGGATGGCTACACCTTC	CASRTAFGVGDGYTF
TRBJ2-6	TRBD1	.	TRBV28	TGTGCCAGCAGGGAAGGGGGCGGGGCCAACGTCCTGACTTTC	CASREGGGANVLTF
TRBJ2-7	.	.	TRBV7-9	TGTGCCAGCAGCACCCCCGGGACCAACTACGAGCAGTACTTC	CASSTPGTNYEQYF
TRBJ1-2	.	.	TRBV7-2	TGTGCCAGCAGCCCAAGTGCCCAGCAGCTCTTC	CASSPSAQQLF
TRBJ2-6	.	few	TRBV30	TGTGCCTGGAGTGTAGCCTGGGCTGGGGCCAACGTCCTGACTTTC	CAWSVAWAGANVLTF
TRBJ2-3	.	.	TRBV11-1	TGTGCCAGCAGCTTTCGAGGACAGAGCACAGATACGCAGTATTTT	CASSFRGQSTDTQYF
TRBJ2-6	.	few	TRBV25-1	TGTGCCAGCAGTGACCGGGCTGGGGCCAACGTCCTGACTTTC	CASSDRAGANVLTF
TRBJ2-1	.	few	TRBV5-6	TGTGCCAGCAGGAGAGGGGCCCCGAGCAATGAGCAGTTCTTC	CASRRGAPSNEQFF
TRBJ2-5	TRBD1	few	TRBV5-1	TGCGCCAGCAGGGTGGGGACAGGGGGCCAAGAGACCCAGTACTTC	CASRVGTGGQETQYF
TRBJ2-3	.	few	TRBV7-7	TGTGCTAGCAGCCCTATCACAGATACGCAGTATTTT	CASSPITDTQYF
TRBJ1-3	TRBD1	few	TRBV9	TGTGCCAGCAGCGTAGGAGGGGGCGAGAACACCATATATTTT	CASSVGGGENTIYF
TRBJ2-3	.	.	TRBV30	TGTGCCTGGAGTGTATTTAGGTCGGGTACGCAGTATTTT	CAWSVFRSGTQYF
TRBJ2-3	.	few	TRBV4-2	TGTGCCAGCAGCCAAGATCCCGGCAGGGTTGAGGGCACAGATACGCAGTATTTT	CASSQDPGRVEGTDTQYF
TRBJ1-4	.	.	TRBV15	TGTGCCACCAGCAGGGGAGTTGAAAAACTGTTTTTT	CATSRGVEKLFF
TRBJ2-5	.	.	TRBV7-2	TGTGCCAGCAGCCAAGGGAGTCCGTACCAAGAGACCCAGTACTTC	CASSQGSPYQETQYF
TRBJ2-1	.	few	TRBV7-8	TGTGCCAGCAGCTTAGCGCGTGAGCGGAATGAGCAGTTCTTC	CASSLARERNEQFF
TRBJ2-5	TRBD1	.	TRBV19	TGTGCCAGTAGAATCGGGACAGCCAGGGAAGAGACCCAGTACTTC	CASRIGTAREETQYF
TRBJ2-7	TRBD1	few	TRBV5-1	TGCGCCAGCCGGGGTCTCTACAGGGGGAAATACGAGCAGTACTTC	CASRGLYRGKYEQYF
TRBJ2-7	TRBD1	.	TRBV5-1	TGCGCCAGCAGCGTGGACAGGGCCTACGAGCAGTACTTC	CASSVDRAYEQYF
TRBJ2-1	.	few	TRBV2	TGTGCCAGCAGTGAAGTATGGGGTTACAATGAGCAGTTCTTC	CASSEVWGYNEQFF
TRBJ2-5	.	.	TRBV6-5	TGTGCCAGCAGTGAACAAGGACTAGGGGGATCCCAGTACTTC	CASSEQGLGGSQYF
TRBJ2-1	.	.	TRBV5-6	TGTGCCAGCAGCTTTAACCGTCGAGGTGAGCAGTTCTTC	CASSFNRRGEQFF
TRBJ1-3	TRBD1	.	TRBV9	TGTGCCAGCAGCCTTCGGACAGGGGGATCTGGAAACACCATATATTTT	CASSLRTGGSGNTIYF
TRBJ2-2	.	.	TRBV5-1	TGCGCCAGCAGCTTGGGCAGCAACACCGGGGAGCTGTTTTTT	CASSLGSNTGELFF
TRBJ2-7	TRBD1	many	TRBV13	TGTGCCAGCAGCCTAGGGACAGCCTACGAGCAGTACTTC	CASSLGTAYEQYF
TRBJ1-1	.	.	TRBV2	TGTGCCAGCAGTGAAGAGGCGTTGGGAGAAGCTTTCTTT	CASSEEALGEAFF
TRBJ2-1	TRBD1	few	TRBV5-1	TGCGCCAGCAGCCTAGGACAGGGCCCGGATGAGCAGTTCTTC	CASSLGQGPDEQFF
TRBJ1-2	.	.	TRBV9	TGTGCCAGCAGCGTAGCCGGCACTCTAGACTATGGCTACACCTTC	CASSVAGTLDYGYTF
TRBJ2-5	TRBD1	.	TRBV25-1	TGTGCCAGCAGTGCGGGACAGGGGGTCAAAGAGACCCAGTACTTC	CASSAGQGVKETQYF
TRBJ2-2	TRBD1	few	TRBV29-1	TGCAGCGTGGGACAGGGGGCCGGGGAGCTGTTTTTT	CSVGQGAGELFF
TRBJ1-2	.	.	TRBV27	TGTGCCAGCAGTTTTTGGGCGGGCAAAGACTATGGCTACACCTTC	CASSFWAGKDYGYTF
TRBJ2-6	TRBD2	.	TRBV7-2	TGTGCCAGCAGCTTCGCGGGAGCGATCTCTGGGGCCAACGTCCTGACTTTC	CASSFAGAISGANVLTF
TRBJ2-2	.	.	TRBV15	TGTGCCACCAGCTGGGCGGCGAACACCGGGGAGCTGTTTTTT	CATSWAANTGELFF
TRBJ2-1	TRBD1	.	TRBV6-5	TGTGCCAGCAGCCCAGTGGGACAGGGGTGGAATGAGCAGTTCTTC	CASSPVGQGWNEQFF
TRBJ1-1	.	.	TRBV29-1	TGCAGCTGCCTCCGACAGGTGAACACTGAAGCTTTCTTT	CSCLRQVNTEAFF